Following are 27 T cell receptor beta chains from one sample sequenced in a study of T-cell memory formation after mild COVID-19. From the 5' RACE reads, TCRdb called clonotypes with MiXCR, one entry per CDR3 protein. The table shows 300,000 to 400,000 distinct CDR3 sequences, with around 15% occurring only once. The sequenced sample consisted of PBMCs or a T cell subset sorted from them (not recorded which). Receptors were obtained from a man aged 18 to 29 who had mild COVID-19 (a few samples of this study predate the infection). Cell type and time point are not known.

This clonotype was counted only a few times. Mismatch with germline at one junction end may stem from a read error. This chain connects TRBV7-7 to TRBJ2-3, with 9 bases fitting TRBD2. Germline values: CDR1 SSHAT, CDR2 FNYEAQ (reference sequence). CDR3 length: 17 residues. DNA for the CDR3: TGTGCTAGCAGCTTAGGAGTTGGTAGCGGGGGAGAAGATACGCAGTATTTT. It translates to CASSLGVGSGGEDTQYF.

This clonotype was counted between two and nine times. The chain has TRBV6-5 and TRBJ1-3; possible D gene TRBD1, 6 bases. Germline V gene sequence: CDR1 MNHEY, CDR2 SVGAGI. This CDR3 spans 14 amino acids. Trimming removed 6 bases at V and 6 bases at J, with 15 bases between. CDR3 protein: CASRGGSLLNTIYF. As DNA, the CDR3 is TGTGCCAGCAGAGGGGGGTCCCTCTTAAACACCATATATTTT.

This clonotype was detected many times. The chain employs TRBV29-1 and TRBJ2-6; D unclear. CDR1 is SQVTM and CDR2 is ANQGSEA in the germline V gene. There are 13 residues in the CDR3. Trimming removed 6 bases at V and 0 bases at J, with 6 bases between. The CDR3 region has the DNA TGCAGCGTGGGGATCTCTGGGGCCAACGTCCTGACTTTC. It specifies CSVGISGANVLTF.

This clonotype was seen repeatedly, ten times or more. The chain is built from TRBV11-3 and TRBJ2-3, with 8 bases fitting TRBD2. V lost 5 bases, J lost 4 bases, and 5 bases stayed unmatched. CDR1 is SGHNT and CDR2 is YENEEA in the germline V gene. The CDR3 spans 14 residues. The CDR3 DNA reads TGTGCCAGCAGCCGGGGGGGCCAGGCAGATACGCAGTATTTT. As protein: CASSRGGQADTQYF.

This clonotype was observed a few times. This chain connects TRBV9 to TRBJ1-6, with a weak D call TRBD1 (6 bases). The CDR3 has 14 residues. The ends were cut back, 1 base at V and 7 bases at J, with 9 bases in the middle. CDR1 and CDR2 from the germline V gene are SGDLS and YYNGEE. CDR3 residues: CASSVLGQNSPLHF. The CDR3 DNA reads as TGTGCCAGCAGCGTACTGGGACAAAATTCACCCCTCCACTTT.

The chain couples TRBV6-2 or TRBV6-3 to TRBJ2-7; 10 bases align to TRBD1. CDR3 length: 13 residues. Germline CDR1 MNHEY, CDR2 SVGEGT. With V trimmed by 5 bases and J by 4 bases, 2 bases remained unmatched. This CDR3 reads CASSGTGEYEQYV. The CDR3 DNA reads as TGTGCCAGCAGTGGGACAGGGGAGTACGAGCAGTACGTC.

The chain carries TRBV20-1 and TRBJ2-3; the D is unclear. Germline V CDR1 and CDR2: DFQATT, SNEGSKA (reference sequence). The CDR3 has 13 amino acids. Trimming stripped 5 bases from V and 6 bases from J, with 15 bases between. CDR3 in DNA: TGCAGTGCTTTTACCCCCTCGGCCGATACGCAGTATTTT. Translating it yields CSAFTPSADTQYF.

The rearrangement joins TRBV5-5 to TRBJ1-4; D is perhaps TRBD1 (6 bases). The CDR3 contains 17 residues. V shed 2 bases and J shed 7 bases, with 21 bases lying between them. In germline, CDR1 is SGHKS, CDR2 YYEKEE (reference sequence). CDR3 DNA sequence: TGTGCCAGCAGCTTTAACCTTCCAGGGGTAGATGGTGAAAAACTGTTTTTT. Its protein product is CASSFNLPGVDGEKLFF.

The chain joins TRBV7-9 to TRBJ2-2; D is unclear. This CDR3 spans 14 amino acids. Per germline, CDR1 SEHNR and CDR2 FQNEAQ (reference sequence). The V end lost 6 bases, the J end lost 2 bases, and 10 bases lay between the germline ends. This chain's CDR3 is CASSREANTGELFF. The CDR3 region has the DNA TGTGCCAGCAGTCGTGAGGCTAACACCGGGGAGCTGTTTTTT.

J is TRBJ2-7 and V is TRBV18, with D unresolved. CDR1 and CDR2 from the germline V gene are KGHSH and LQKENI. The V end lost 1 base, the J end lost 3 bases, and 13 bases lay between the germline ends. The CDR3 is made up of 15 amino acids. The CDR3 DNA sequence: TGTGCCAGCTCACCACAAGATTTGGTAGGCTACGAGCAGTACTTC. Its translation is CASSPQDLVGYEQYF.

This clonotype was seen a handful of times. The V and J genes are TRBV21-1 and TRBJ2-3; the table's D call, TRBD2, was not checked against the DNA. TRBV21-1 has pseudogene status. CDR3 size: 15 residues. The DNA for the CDR3 is TGTGCCACCCTCCTGGGGGGAAATGGCACAGATACGCAGTATTTT. Encoded protein: CATLLGGNGTDTQYF.

This clonotype came up many times. The V and J genes are TRBV14 and TRBJ1-4; D not resolved. From germline, CDR1 is SGHDN and CDR2 FVKESK. The CDR3 sequence is 18 residues long. With 0 bases removed from V and 8 bases from J, the gap between germline ends came to 22 bases. In DNA form, the CDR3 reads TGTGCCAGCAGCCAAGATCTCGCCCTCGACGGTTCGGGGGAAAAACTGTTTTTT. It translates to CASSQDLALDGSGEKLFF.

This clonotype was seen at least ten times. V and J are TRBV19 and TRBJ2-5; 13 bases are a match to TRBD2. CDR1 LNHDA and CDR2 SQIVND come from the germline V gene (reference sequence). Unmatched junction bases numbered 6, after V lost 3 bases and J lost 8 bases. CDR3 length: 15 amino acids. The CDR3 loop is CASSMTSGGLTTQYF. The CDR3 nucleotides are TGTGCCAGTAGTATGACTAGCGGGGGGCTTACAACCCAGTACTTC. Drawing the rest from reference TRBV19 and TRBJ2-5, the complete variable domain is DGGITQSPKYLFRKEGQNVTLSCEQNLNHDAMYWYRQDPGQGLRLIYYSQIVNDFQKGDIAEGYSVSREKKESFPLTVTSAQKNPTAFYLCASSMTSGGLTTQYFGPGTRLLVL.

The chain couples TRBV4-1 to TRBJ2-2; 12 positions agree with TRBD1. Trimming cost V 10 bases and J 6 bases; bases outside gene matches: 6. CDR1 MGHRA and CDR2 YSYEKL come from the germline V gene. This CDR3 has 14 residues. The CDR3 DNA reads as TGCGCCACCGGGACAGGGGGCATGGCCGGGGAGCTGTTTTTT. Translating gives CATGTGGMAGELFF.

This clonotype appeared a single time. The chain uses TRBV7-2 and TRBJ1-5; TRBD1 might be the D (5 bases). CDR3 length: 14 residues. V was cut by 0 bases and J by 7 bases, with 10 bases left in between. Germline V gene lookup returns CDR1 SGHTA and CDR2 FQGNSA. The chain's CDR3 is CASSLANGGQPQHF. The CDR3 DNA reads as TGTGCCAGCAGCTTAGCGAACGGGGGACAGCCCCAGCATTTT.

The rearrangement uses TRBV29-1 and TRBJ1-1; tentative D call: TRBD1 (5 bases). V dropped 0 bases and J dropped 10 bases, with 6 bases sitting between them. CDR1 and CDR2 from the germline V gene are SQVTM and ANQGSEA. The CDR3 is 10 amino acids. The CDR3 is CSVEEGRAFF. The CDR3, as DNA: TGCAGCGTTGAAGAGGGGCGAGCTTTCTTT.

The chain recombines TRBV20-1 with TRBJ1-5; TRBD1 is a possible D gene (6 bases). CDR3 length: 15 amino acids. Per germline, CDR1 DFQATT and CDR2 SNEGSKA (reference sequence). V dropped 3 bases and J dropped 7 bases, with 19 bases sitting between them. CDR3: CSASAGVLVGQPQHF. The CDR3 DNA reads as TGCAGTGCTAGCGCAGGGGTCCTGGTAGGGCAGCCCCAGCATTTT.

This clonotype was recorded at least ten times. The rearrangement uses TRBV5-1 and TRBJ1-1, with 10 bases lining up with TRBD1. The CDR3 is 17 amino acids. With V trimmed by 4 bases and J by 5 bases, 14 bases remained unmatched. Per the germline V gene, CDR1 is SGHRS and CDR2 is YFSETQ. Here the CDR3 DNA reads TGCGCCAGCAGCCTATGGGGCGGACAGGGGGTTGGTACTGAAGCTTTCTTT. Protein product: CASSLWGGQGVGTEAFF. Looking up the rest from reference TRBV5-1 and TRBJ1-1 gives the full variable domain: KAGVTQTPRYLIKTRGQQVTLSCSPISGHRSVSWYQQTPGQGLQFLFEYFSETQRNKGNFPGRFSGRQFSNSRSEMNVSTLELGDSALYLCASSLWGGQGVGTEAFFGQGTRLTVV.

A few counts support this clonotype. The rearrangement joins TRBV7-2 to TRBJ2-3; a possible D gene is TRBD2 (6 bases). The germline V gene has CDR1 SGHTA and CDR2 FQGNSA. The V and J ends lost 5 bases and 6 bases respectively, with 15 bases between them. The CDR3 runs to 14 residues. CDR3 residues: CASSPGVRGDTQYF. As DNA, the CDR3 is TGTGCCAGCAGCCCGGGGGTCCGAGGGGATACGCAGTATTTT.

This clonotype has just a few counts. The rearrangement links TRBV7-3 to TRBJ2-2; D remains unclear. V was shortened by 1 base and J by 8 bases, with 5 bases between the two germline ends. Looked up from germline, CDR1 is SGHTA and CDR2 is FQGTGA. The CDR3 is 12 amino acids. CDR3 DNA sequence: TGTGCCAGCAGCTTAATGGGGGGGGAGCTGTTTTTT. Translation gives CASSLMGGELFF.

This clonotype was recorded a few times. The J gene is TRBJ1-2, the V gene TRBV5-1; the match to TRBD1 covers 9 bases. The CDR3 loop spans 14 amino acids. Germline V lookup: CDR1 SGHRS, CDR2 YFSETQ. The V segment lost 4 bases and the J segment 4 bases; nucleotides outside the gene matches: 5. The CDR3 region is CASSHGQGSYGYTF. CDR3 DNA: TGCGCCAGCAGCCACGGACAGGGGAGCTATGGCTACACCTTC.

The chain uses TRBV10-3 and TRBJ1-2, with TRBD1 matching 11 bases. The CDR3 spans 17 residues. CDR1 is ENHRY, CDR2 SYGVKD, per germline. J was trimmed by 0 bases and V by 0 bases; bases with no gene match: 3. CDR3 DNA sequence: TGTGCCATCAGTGAGTCGGACAGGGGGCGAGCTAACTATGGCTACACCTTC. Its translation: CAISESDRGRANYGYTF.

To note about this clonotype: This may come from a read error, since a much larger clone is one base off. The chain employs TRBV7-9 and TRBJ2-5, with a possible D match to TRBD2 (5 bases). The CDR3 sequence is 13 residues long. CDR1 is SEHNR, CDR2 FQNEAQ, per germline (reference sequence). V was cut by 10 bases and J by 5 bases, with 17 bases left in between. The CDR3 reads CATSPGSDETQYF. The CDR3 nucleotides read TGTGCCACCTCCCCGGGGAGTGACGAGACCCAGTACTTC. The full variable domain, completed using reference TRBV7-9 and TRBJ2-5, is DTGVSQNPRHKITKRGQNVTFRCDPISEHNRLYWYRQTLGQGPEFLTYFQNEAQLEKSRLLSDRFSAERPKGSFSTLEIQRTEQGDSAMYLCATSPGSDETQYFGPGTRLLVL.

This clonotype was recorded at least ten times. The chain uses TRBV2 and TRBJ1-1; TRBD1 aligns across 7 bases. J was trimmed by 0 bases and V by 8 bases; bases with no gene match: 0. There are 12 residues in the CDR3. Germline V gene lookup returns CDR1 SNHLY and CDR2 FYNNEI. The CDR3 spells CASGQVNTEAFF. The CDR3 DNA follows: TGTGCCAGCGGACAGGTGAACACTGAAGCTTTCTTT.

In its sample, this clonotype was seen many times. V gene TRBV9 combines with J gene TRBJ1-2; 9 bases align to TRBD1. The CDR3 runs 15 residues. Germline values: CDR1 SGDLS, CDR2 YYNGEE. J was trimmed by 5 bases and V by 3 bases; bases with no gene match: 8. CDR3 sequence reads: CASSAGTGNLYGYTF. The CDR3 DNA sequence: TGTGCCAGCAGCGCCGGGACAGGGAATCTTTATGGCTACACCTTC.

This chain links TRBV21-1 with TRBJ2-2. TRBV21-1 is flagged as a pseudogene. The CDR3 has 15 amino acids. Here the CDR3 reads CASSKSEGETGELFF. DNA for the CDR3: TGTGCCAGCAGCAAATCGGAAGGGGAAACCGGGGAGCTGTTTTTT.

This clonotype was seen many times. The chain couples TRBV21-1 to TRBJ2-2; TRBD1, as called in the table, went unchecked against the DNA. TRBV21-1 is annotated as a pseudogene. The CDR3 loop spans 15 amino acids. This chain's CDR3 is CASSKEQGNTGELFF. CDR3 nucleotide sequence: TGTGCCAGCAGCAAAGAACAGGGAAACACCGGGGAGCTGTTTTTT.